The 7 T cell receptor beta chains in this list originate from one sample, sequenced in a study of cytomegalovirus exposure and HLA in healthy donors. The method was immunoSEQ multiplex PCR; TCRdb's version includes in-frame clones alone and lacks a portion of them. The data hold about 56,000 clones, with almost 97% observed a single time. Material: PBMCs. These receptors were taken from a woman aged 18-29 years in good health and CMV-seronegative.

The chain combines TRBV19 with TRBJ2-7; TRBD1 might be the D (6 bases). Trimming cost V 7 bases and J 2 bases, with 15 bases left between them. The CDR3 spans 14 residues. Germline CDR1 and CDR2: LNHDA and SQIVND (reference sequence). The CDR3 is CASNGAGATYEQYF. The CDR3 DNA reads TGTGCCAGTAATGGGGCAGGGGCAACCTACGAGCAGTACTTC.

V is TRBV2 and J is TRBJ2-7; TRBD1 aligns across 8 bases. The V segment lost 2 bases and the J segment 0 bases; nucleotides outside the gene matches: 9. The V gene's germline CDR1 is SNHLY and CDR2 FYNNEI. This CDR3 has 17 amino acids. The DNA for the CDR3 is TGTGCCAGCAGTGAAACAGGACAGGGCCCAAACTCCTACGAGCAGTACTTC. Amino acid sequence: CASSETGQGPNSYEQYF.

J is TRBJ2-3 and V is TRBV28, with D hard to call. CDR1 MDHEN and CDR2 SYDVKM come from the germline V gene. The CDR3 is made up of 13 amino acids. Trimming took 3 bases from V and 2 from J, leaving 6 bases between them. This CDR3 is CASSFGPTDTQYF. CDR3 nucleotides: TGTGCCAGCAGTTTTGGGCCCACAGATACGCAGTATTTT.

The chain carries TRBV27 and TRBJ2-6; weak D call: TRBD1 (5 bases). CDR3 size: 16 residues. V was clipped by 1 base and J by 0 bases, with 7 bases between them. Germline values: CDR1 MNHEY, CDR2 SMNVEV (reference sequence). The CDR3 here is CASSLWGSSGANVLTF. The CDR3 DNA sequence: TGTGCCAGCAGTTTATGGGGCAGCTCTGGGGCCAACGTCCTGACTTTC.

The chain combines TRBV28 with TRBJ2-7; 15 bases match TRBD2. This CDR3 is 19 amino acids long. Losses at the gene ends were 4 bases for V and 6 bases for J; bases not matched to a gene: 16. Per germline, CDR1 MDHEN and CDR2 SYDVKM. The CDR3 region has the DNA TGTGCCAGCAGTTGGACTAGCGGGGGGGCTTTCCTCCCTAGTCGCGAGCAGTACTTC. It codes for CASSWTSGGAFLPSREQYF.

This clone was seen a single time. This chain joins TRBV6-5 and TRBJ2-3; 8 positions agree with TRBD1. Germline V gene lookup returns CDR1 MNHEY and CDR2 SVGAGI. Trimming removed 6 bases from V and 0 bases from J; junction bases left unmatched: 2. The CDR3 length is 14 residues. The CDR3 nucleotides read TGTGCCAGCAGACGACAGGGGAGCACAGATACGCAGTATTTT. Encoded protein: CASRRQGSTDTQYF.

CDR3 loop: CASSTTGGAGKSEAFF. CDR3 bases: TGCGCCAGCAGCACCACAGGGGGCGCCGGGAAGTCTGAAGCTTTCTTT. The V and J genes are TRBV5-1 and TRBJ1-1, with 9 bases identical to TRBD1. The CDR3 extends over 16 amino acids. V lost 4 bases to trimming and J lost 6 bases; unmatched junction nucleotides: 13. Germline V lookup: CDR1 SGHRS, CDR2 YFSETQ.